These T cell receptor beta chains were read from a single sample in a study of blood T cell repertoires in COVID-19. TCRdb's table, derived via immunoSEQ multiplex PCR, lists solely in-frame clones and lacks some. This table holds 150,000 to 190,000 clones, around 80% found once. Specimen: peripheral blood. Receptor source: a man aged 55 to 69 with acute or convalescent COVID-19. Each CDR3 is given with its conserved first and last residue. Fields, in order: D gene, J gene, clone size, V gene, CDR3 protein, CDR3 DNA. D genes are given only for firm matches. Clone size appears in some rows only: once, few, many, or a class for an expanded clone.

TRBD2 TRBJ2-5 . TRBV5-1 CASSLRSGGPQETQYF TGCGCCAGCAGCTTGCGGTCGGGGGGGCCCCAAGAGACCCAGTACTTC
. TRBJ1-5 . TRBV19 CASSTRTANNQPQHF TGTGCCAGTAGTACTCGGACAGCCAACAATCAGCCCCAGCATTTT
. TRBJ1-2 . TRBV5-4 CAIGDFPNYGYTF TGTGCCATTGGGGACTTTCCTAACTATGGCTACACCTTC
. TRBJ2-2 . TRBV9 CASSVVRDTGELFF TGTGCCAGCAGCGTAGTGAGGGACACCGGGGAGCTGTTTTTT
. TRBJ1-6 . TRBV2 CASRAGGGPLHF TGTGCCAGCAGGGCCGGCGGGGGTCCCCTCCACTTT
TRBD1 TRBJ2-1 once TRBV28 CASSLAGQEQFF TGTGCCAGCAGTTTAGCGGGACAGGAACAGTTCTTC
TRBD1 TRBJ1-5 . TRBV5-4 CASSLGGQGDQPQHF TGTGCCAGCAGCTTAGGGGGACAGGGGGATCAGCCCCAGCATTTT
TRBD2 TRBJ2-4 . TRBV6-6 CASSRLTSGTSGGVINIQYF TGTGCCAGCAGCAGACTAACTTCCGGGACTAGCGGGGGGGTTATAAACATTCAGTACTTC
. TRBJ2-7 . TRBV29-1 CSVGLDGLLYEQYF TGCAGCGTTGGTTTGGACGGACTACTCTACGAGCAGTACTTC
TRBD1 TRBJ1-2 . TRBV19 CASSMRTGGYGYTF TGTGCCAGTAGTATGCGGACAGGGGGCTATGGCTACACCTTC
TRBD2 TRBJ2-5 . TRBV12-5 CASGGPGLGETQYF TGTGCTAGTGGTGGACCGGGACTAGGAGAGACCCAGTACTTC
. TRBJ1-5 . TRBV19 CASSPGQSNQPQHF TGTGCCAGTAGCCCGGGACAAAGCAATCAGCCCCAGCATTTT
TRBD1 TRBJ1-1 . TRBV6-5 CASSRDRANTEAFF TGTGCCAGCAGTCGGGACAGGGCGAACACTGAAGCTTTCTTT